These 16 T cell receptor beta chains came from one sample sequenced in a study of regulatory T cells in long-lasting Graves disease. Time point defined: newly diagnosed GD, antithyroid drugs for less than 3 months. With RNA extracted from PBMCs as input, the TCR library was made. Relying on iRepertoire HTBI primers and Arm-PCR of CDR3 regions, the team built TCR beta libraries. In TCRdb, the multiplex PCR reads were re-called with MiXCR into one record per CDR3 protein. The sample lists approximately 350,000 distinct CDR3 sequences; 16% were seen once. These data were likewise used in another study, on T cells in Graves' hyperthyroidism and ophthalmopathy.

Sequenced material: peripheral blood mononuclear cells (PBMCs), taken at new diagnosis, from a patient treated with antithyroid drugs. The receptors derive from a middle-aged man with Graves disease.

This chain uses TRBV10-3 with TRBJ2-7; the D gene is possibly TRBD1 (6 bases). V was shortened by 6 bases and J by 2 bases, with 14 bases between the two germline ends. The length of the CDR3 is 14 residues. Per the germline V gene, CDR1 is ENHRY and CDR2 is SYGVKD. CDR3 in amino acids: CAIRPGQPPYEQYF. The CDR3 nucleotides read TGTGCCATCAGACCGGGACAACCGCCCTACGAGCAGTACTTC.

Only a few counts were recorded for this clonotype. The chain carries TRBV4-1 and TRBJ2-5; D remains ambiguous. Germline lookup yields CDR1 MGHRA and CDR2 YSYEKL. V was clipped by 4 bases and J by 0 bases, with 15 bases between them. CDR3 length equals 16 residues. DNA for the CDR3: TGCGCCAGCAGCCTGGCCCGGGCCCAGTACCAAGAGACCCAGTACTTC. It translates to CASSLARAQYQETQYF.

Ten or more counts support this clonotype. The CDR3: CASSYTGYNSPLHF. CDR3 nucleotides: TGTGCCAGCAGTTATACGGGGTATAATTCACCCCTCCACTTT. The chain recombines TRBV6-5 with TRBJ1-6; D remains unclear. This CDR3 has 14 amino acids. The germline gives CDR1 MNHEY, CDR2 SVGAGI. V lost 3 bases and J lost 4, with 7 bases in between.

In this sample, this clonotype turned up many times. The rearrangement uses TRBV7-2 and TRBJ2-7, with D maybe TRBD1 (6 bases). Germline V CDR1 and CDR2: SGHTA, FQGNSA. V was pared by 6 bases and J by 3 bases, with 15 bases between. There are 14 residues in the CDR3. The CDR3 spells CASSPMTGHYEQYF. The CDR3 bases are TGTGCCAGCAGTCCGATGACAGGTCACTACGAGCAGTACTTC.

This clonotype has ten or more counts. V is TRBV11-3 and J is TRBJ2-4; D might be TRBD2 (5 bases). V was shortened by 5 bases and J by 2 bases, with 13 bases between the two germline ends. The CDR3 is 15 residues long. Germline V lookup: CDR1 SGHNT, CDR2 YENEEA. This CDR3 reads CASSRARGSKNIQYF. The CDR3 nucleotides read TGTGCCAGCAGCCGGGCCCGAGGGTCCAAAAACATTCAGTACTTC.

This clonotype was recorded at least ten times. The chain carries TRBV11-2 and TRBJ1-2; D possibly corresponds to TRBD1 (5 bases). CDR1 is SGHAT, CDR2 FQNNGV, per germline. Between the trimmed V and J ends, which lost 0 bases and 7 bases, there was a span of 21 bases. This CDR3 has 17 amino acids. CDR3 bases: TGTGCCAGCAGCTTAGACCTCCAAGAGGGATCTAGGGGTGGCTACACCTTC. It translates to CASSLDLQEGSRGGYTF. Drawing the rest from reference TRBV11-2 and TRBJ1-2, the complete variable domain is EAGVAQSPRYKIIEKRQSVAFWCNPISGHATLYWYQQILGQGPKLLIQFQNNGVVDDSQLPKDRFSAERLKGVDSTLKIQPAKLEDSAVYLCASSLDLQEGSRGGYTFGSGTRLTVV.

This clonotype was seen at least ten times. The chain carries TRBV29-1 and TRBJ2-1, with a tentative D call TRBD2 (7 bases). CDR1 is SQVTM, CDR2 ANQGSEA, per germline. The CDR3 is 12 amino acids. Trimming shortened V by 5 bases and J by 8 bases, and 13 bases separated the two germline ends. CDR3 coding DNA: TGCAGCGTTATCCCGGGGGGCGATGAGCAGTTCTTC. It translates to CSVIPGGDEQFF.

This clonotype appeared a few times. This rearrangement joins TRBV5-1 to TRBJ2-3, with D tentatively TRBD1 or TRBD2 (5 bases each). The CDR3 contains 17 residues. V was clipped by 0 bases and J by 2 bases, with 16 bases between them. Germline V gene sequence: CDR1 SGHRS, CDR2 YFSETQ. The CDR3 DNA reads TGCGCCAGCAGCTTGGCCCCCCGGGGCGAACACACAGATACGCAGTATTTT. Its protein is CASSLAPRGEHTDTQYF.

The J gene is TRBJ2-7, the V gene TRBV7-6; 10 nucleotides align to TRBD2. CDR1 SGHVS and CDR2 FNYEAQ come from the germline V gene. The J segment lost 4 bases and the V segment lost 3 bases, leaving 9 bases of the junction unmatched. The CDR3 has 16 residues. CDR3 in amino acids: CASSFNELAGSYEQYF. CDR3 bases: TGTGCCAGCAGCTTCAACGAACTAGCGGGGTCTTACGAGCAGTACTTC. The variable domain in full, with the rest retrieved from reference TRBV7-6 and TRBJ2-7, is GAGVSQSPRYKVTKRGQDVALRCDPISGHVSLYWYRQALGQGPEFLTYFNYEAQQDKSGLPNDRFSAERPEGSISTLTIQRTEQRDSAMYRCASSFNELAGSYEQYFGPGTRLTVT.

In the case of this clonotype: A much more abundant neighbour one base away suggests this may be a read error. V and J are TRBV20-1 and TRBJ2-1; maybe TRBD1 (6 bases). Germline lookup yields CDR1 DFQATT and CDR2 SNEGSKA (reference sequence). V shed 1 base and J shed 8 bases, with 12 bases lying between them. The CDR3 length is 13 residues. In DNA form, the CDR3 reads TGCAGTGCTAGAGGCTCCAGGGGCGATGAGCAGTTCTTC. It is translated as CSARGSRGDEQFF.

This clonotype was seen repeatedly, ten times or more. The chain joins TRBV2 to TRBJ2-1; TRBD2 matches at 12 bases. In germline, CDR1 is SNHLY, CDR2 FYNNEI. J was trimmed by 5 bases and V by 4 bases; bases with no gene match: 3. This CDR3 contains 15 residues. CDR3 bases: TGTGCCAGCAGTGGACTAGCGGGGGCCCACAATGAGCAGTTCTTC. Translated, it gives CASSGLAGAHNEQFF.

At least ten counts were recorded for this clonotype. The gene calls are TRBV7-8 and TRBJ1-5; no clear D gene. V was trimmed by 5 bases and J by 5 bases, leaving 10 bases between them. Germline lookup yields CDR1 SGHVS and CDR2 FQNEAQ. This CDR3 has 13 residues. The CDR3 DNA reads TGTGCCAGCAGCCGAGGAAGGGATCAGCCCCAGCATTTT. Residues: CASSRGRDQPQHF. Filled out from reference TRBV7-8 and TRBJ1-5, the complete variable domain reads GAGVSQSPRYKVAKRGQDVALRCDPISGHVSLFWYQQALGQGPEFLTYFQNEAQLDKSGLPSDRFFAERPEGSVSTLKIQRTQQEDSAVYLCASSRGRDQPQHFGDGTRLSIL.

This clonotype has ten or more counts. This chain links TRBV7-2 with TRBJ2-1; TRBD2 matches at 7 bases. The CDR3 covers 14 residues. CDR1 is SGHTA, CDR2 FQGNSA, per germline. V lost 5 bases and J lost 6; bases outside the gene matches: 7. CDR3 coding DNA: TGTGCCAGCAGCAGTCCGACTAGCCTCAATGAGCAGTTCTTC. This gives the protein CASSSPTSLNEQFF.

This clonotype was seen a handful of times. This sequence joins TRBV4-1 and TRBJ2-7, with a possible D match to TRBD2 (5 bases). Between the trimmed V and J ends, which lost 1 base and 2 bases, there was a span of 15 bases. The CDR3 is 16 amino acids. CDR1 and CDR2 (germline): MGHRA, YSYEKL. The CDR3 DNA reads TGCGCCAGCAGCCAAGTATCCGCGACTACACCCTACGAGCAGTACTTC. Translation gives CASSQVSATTPYEQYF.

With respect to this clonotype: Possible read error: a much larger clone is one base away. The CDR3 DNA sequence: TGTGCCAGCCAGGGGACTGAGCAGTTCTTC. Translating it yields CASQGTEQFF. The J gene is TRBJ2-1, the V gene TRBV28, with a weak D call TRBD1 (6 bases). The germline gives CDR1 MDHEN, CDR2 SYDVKM. The V and J ends lost 8 bases and 9 bases respectively, with 8 bases between them. CDR3 length: 10 residues.

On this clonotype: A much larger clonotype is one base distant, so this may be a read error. CDR3 loop: CAWGGTGRQPQHF. Written as DNA, the CDR3 is TGTGCCTGGGGTGGGACAGGTCGTCAGCCCCAGCATTTT. The V and J genes are TRBV30 and TRBJ1-5; 8 bases align to TRBD1. The CDR3 runs 13 residues. CDR1 is GTSNPN, CDR2 SVGIG, per germline (reference sequence). Trimming cost V 5 bases and J 6 bases; bases outside gene matches: 6.